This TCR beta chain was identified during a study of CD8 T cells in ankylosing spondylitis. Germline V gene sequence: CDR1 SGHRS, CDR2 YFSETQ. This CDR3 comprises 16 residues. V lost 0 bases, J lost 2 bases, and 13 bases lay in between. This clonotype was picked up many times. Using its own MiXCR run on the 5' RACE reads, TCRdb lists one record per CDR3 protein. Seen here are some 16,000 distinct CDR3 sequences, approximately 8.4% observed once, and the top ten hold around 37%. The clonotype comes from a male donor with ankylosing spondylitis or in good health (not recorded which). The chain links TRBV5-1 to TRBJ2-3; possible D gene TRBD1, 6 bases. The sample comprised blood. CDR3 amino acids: CASSLVSRGLTDTQYF. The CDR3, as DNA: TGCGCCAGCAGCTTGGTATCCAGGGGCCTCACAGATACGCAGTATTTT. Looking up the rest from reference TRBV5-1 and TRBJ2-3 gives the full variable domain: KAGVTQTPRYLIKTRGQQVTLSCSPISGHRSVSWYQQTPGQGLQFLFEYFSETQRNKGNFPGRFSGRQFSNSRSEMNVSTLELGDSALYLCASSLVSRGLTDTQYFGPGTRLTVL.